This T cell receptor (beta chain) was found in a study of blood T cells in healthy people across ages. This clonotype was recorded a few times. As yet, its antigen is unknown. Study conclusions and caveats: Fewer expanded clones and more diversity marked long-lived versus aged donors.

The V and J ends lost 6 bases and 0 bases respectively, with 15 bases between them. CDR1 is MDHEN, CDR2 SYDVKM, per germline. The CDR3 is made up of 16 amino acids. The authors ran a second PCR of 7 to 11 cycles using a sample-barcoded 5' primer and a J-beta primer mix. Each CDR3 protein gets one entry after TCRdb re-called the 5' RACE reads with MiXCR. This sample yields more than 1.4 million distinct CDR3 sequences, of which about 40% are seen a single time; 6.5% to 10% belongs to the top ten. The rearrangement joins TRBV28 to TRBJ1-5; no clear D. The sequence was obtained from a young woman in good health. Sequencing was carried out using blood. This CDR3 is CASRRSGLGSNQPQHF. DNA for the CDR3: TGTGCCAGCAGACGCTCAGGACTCGGTAGCAATCAGCCCCAGCATTTT. Filled out from reference TRBV28 and TRBJ1-5, the complete variable domain reads DVKVTQSSRYLVKRTGEKVFLECVQDMDHENMFWYRQDPGLGLRLIYFSYDVKMKEKGDIPEGYSVSREKKERFSLILESASTNQTSMYLCASRRSGLGSNQPQHFGDGTRLSIL.